This T cell receptor (beta chain) stems from a study of vaccination and CD4 T cells after COVID-19. An Oncomine TCR Beta short-read assay was used to sequence the DNA from cultured CD4+ T cells. One entry per CDR3 protein, called by TCRdb with MiXCR from the PCR reads. The repertoire includes 1,500 to 2,000 distinct CDR3 sequences, under 55% of them detected once, and around 85% sits in the top ten. Treatment defined: approximately nine-day PBMC culture with coronavirus spike peptide pools or control peptides (ViraFEST assay). CDR3 size: 13 residues. Germline V gene sequence: CDR1 DFQATT, CDR2 SNEGSKA (reference sequence). A word on this clonotype: The antigen remains unidentified. The germline gene is not matched at one end of the junction; a read error may be the cause.

The TCR originated in a human donor who had recovered from COVID-19. The V gene is TRBV20-1, the J gene TRBJ2-4; D might be TRBD2 (6 bases). The sample here was CD4+ T cells from blood, cultured in vitro, taken after SARS-CoV-2 vaccination. Here the CDR3 DNA reads TGCAGTCCTGCGTCGGGAGCCAAAATCATTCAGTACTTC. It codes for CSPASGAKIIQYF.